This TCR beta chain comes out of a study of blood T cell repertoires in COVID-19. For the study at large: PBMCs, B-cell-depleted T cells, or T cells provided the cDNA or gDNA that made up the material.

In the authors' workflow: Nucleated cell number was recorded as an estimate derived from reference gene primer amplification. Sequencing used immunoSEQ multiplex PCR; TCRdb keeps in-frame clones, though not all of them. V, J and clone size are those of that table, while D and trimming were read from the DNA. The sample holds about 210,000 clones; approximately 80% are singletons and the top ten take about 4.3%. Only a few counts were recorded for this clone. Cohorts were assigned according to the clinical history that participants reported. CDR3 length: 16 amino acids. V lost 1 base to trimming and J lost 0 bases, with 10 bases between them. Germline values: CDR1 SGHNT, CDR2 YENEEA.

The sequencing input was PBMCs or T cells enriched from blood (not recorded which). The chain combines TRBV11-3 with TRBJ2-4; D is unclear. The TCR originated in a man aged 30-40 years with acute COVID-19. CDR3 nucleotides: TGTGCCAGCAGCTTAGGAACAGTACTAGCCAAAAACATTCAGTACTTC. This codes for CASSLGTVLAKNIQYF.